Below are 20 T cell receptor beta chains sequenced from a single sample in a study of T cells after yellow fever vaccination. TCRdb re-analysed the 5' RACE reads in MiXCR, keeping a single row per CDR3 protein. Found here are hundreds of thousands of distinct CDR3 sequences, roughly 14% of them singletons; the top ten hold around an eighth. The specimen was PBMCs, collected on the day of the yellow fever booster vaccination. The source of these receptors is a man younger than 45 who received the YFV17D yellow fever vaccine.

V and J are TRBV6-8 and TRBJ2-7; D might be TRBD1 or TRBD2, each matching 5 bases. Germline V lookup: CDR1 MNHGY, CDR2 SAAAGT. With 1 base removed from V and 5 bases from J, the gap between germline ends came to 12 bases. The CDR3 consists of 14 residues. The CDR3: CASSYWGINHEQYF. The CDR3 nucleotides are TGTGCCAGCAGTTACTGGGGGATAAACCACGAGCAGTACTTC.

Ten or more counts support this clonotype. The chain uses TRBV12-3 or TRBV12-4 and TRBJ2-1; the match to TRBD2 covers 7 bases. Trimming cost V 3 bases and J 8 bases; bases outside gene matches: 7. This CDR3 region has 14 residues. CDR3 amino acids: CASSLKGLDDEQFF. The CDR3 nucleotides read TGTGCCAGCAGTTTGAAAGGACTAGACGATGAGCAGTTCTTC.

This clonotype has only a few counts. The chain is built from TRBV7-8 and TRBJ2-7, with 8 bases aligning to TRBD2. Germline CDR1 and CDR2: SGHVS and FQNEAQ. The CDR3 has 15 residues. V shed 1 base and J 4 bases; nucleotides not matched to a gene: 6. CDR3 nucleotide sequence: TGTGCCAGCAGCTTAGTCGGCGGGAGGACATACGAGCAGTACTTC. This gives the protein CASSLVGGRTYEQYF.

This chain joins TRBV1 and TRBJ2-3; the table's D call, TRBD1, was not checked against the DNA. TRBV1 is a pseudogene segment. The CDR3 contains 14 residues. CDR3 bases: TGCACCAGCAGCGATTTTACAGGGGGAGATACGCAGTATTTT. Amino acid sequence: CTSSDFTGGDTQYF.

CDR3 DNA: TGTGCCAGCAGTTTTGCCCAGTACGAGCAGTACTTC. Translating it yields CASSFAQYEQYF. This rearrangement joins TRBV12-3 or TRBV12-4 to TRBJ2-7; D is uncertain. Deletions cut 3 bases from V and 4 bases from J, with 7 bases between. The CDR3 sequence is 12 residues long.

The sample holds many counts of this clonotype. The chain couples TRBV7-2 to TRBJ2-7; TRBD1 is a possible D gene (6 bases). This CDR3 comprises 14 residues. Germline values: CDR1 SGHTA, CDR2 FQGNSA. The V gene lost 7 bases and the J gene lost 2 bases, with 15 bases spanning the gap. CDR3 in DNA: TGTGCCAGCACCCAGGATGGGGGCCCCTACGAGCAGTACTTC. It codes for CASTQDGGPYEQYF.

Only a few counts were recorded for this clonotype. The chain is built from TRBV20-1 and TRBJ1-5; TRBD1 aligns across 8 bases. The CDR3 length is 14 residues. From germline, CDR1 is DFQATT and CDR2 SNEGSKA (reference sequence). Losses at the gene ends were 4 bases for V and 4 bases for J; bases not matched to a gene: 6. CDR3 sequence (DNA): TGCAGTGCTACCAAGGACAGGGTGAATCAGCCCCAGCATTTT. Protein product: CSATKDRVNQPQHF.

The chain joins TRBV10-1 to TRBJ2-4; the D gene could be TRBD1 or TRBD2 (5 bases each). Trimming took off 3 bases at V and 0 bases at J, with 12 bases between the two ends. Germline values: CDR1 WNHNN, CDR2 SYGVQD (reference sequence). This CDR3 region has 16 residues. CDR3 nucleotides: TGCGCCAGCAGTGATGGAGAGGGGAGAGCCAAAAACATTCAGTACTTC. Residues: CASSDGEGRAKNIQYF.

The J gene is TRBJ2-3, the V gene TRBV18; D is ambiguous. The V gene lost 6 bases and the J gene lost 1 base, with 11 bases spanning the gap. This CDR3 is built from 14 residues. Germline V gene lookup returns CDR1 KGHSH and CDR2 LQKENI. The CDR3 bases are TGTGCCAGCTCCCCTTCACTTGGCACAGATACGCAGTATTTT. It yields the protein CASSPSLGTDTQYF.

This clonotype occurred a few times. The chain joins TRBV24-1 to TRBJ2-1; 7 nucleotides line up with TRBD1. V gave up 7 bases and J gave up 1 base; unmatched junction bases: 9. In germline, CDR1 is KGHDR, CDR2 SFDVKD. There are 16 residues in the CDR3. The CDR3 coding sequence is TGTGCCACCAGCGTCACCACAGGGGATTCCTACAATGAGCAGTTCTTC. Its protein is CATSVTTGDSYNEQFF.

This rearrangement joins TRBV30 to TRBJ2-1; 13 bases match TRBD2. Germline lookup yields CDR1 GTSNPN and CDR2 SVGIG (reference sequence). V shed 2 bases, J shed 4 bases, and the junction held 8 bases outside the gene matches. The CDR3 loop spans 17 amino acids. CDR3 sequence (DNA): TGTGCCTGGAGTCGCGCAAGGACTAGCGGGAGTTACAATGAGCAGTTCTTC. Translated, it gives CAWSRARTSGSYNEQFF. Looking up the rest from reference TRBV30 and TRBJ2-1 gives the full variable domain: SQTIHQWPATLVQPVGSPLSLECTVEGTSNPNLYWYRQAAGRGLQLLFYSVGIGQISSEVPQNLSASRPQDRQFILSSKKLLLSDSGFYLCAWSRARTSGSYNEQFFGPGTRLTVL.

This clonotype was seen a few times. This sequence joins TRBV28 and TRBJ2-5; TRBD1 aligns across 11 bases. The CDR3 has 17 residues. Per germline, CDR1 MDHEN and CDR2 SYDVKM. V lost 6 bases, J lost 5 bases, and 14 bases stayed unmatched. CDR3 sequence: CASSRLEDRGRGETQYF. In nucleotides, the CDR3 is TGTGCCAGCAGCCGCTTAGAGGACAGGGGGCGCGGGGAGACCCAGTACTTC.

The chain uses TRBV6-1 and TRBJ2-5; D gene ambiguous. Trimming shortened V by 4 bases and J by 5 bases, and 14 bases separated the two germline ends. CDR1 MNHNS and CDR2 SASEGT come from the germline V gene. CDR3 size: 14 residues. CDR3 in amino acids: CASSVPRPVETQYF. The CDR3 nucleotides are TGTGCCAGCAGTGTCCCTAGGCCCGTGGAGACCCAGTACTTC.

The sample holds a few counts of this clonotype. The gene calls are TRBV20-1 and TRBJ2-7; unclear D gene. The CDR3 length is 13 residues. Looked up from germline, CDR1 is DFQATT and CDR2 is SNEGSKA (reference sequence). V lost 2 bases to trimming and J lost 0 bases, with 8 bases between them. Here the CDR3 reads CSARFGVSYEQYF. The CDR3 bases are TGCAGTGCTAGATTTGGGGTCTCCTACGAGCAGTACTTC.

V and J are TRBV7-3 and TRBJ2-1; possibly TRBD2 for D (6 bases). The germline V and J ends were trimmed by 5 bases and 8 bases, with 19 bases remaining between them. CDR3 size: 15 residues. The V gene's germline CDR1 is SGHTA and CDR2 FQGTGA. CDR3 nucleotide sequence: TGTGCCAGCAGCCCGACTAGAGCCGTTCGTTATGAGCAGTTCTTC. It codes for CASSPTRAVRYEQFF.

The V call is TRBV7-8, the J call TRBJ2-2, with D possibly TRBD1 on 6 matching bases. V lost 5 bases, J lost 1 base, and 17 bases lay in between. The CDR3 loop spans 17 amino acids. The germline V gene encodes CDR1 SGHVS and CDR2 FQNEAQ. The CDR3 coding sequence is TGTGCCAGCAGCCTTCTACCCCAGGGGTGGAACACCGGGGAGCTGTTTTTT. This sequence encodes CASSLLPQGWNTGELFF.

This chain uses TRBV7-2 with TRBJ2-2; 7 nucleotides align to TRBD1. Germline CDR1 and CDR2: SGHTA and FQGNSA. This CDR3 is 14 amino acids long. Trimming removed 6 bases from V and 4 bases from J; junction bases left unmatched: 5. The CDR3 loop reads CASRRTGPTGELFF. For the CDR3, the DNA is TGTGCCAGCAGGAGGACAGGCCCCACCGGGGAGCTGTTTTTT.

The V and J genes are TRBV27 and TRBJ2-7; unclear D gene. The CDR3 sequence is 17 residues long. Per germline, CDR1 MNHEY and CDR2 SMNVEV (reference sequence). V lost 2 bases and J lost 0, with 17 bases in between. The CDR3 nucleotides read TGTGCCAGCAGTTTACTTTCTAGTGGTCTGGGCTCCTACGAGCAGTACTTC. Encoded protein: CASSLLSSGLGSYEQYF.

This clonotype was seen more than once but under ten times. The CDR3 nucleotides read TGCGCCAGCAGCCAAGCGGGACAGGTCAATGAAAAACTGTTTTTT. This translates into CASSQAGQVNEKLFF. This chain uses TRBV4-3 with TRBJ1-4; 8 bases fit TRBD1. The CDR3 is made up of 15 amino acids. V shed 1 base and J 5 bases; nucleotides not matched to a gene: 3. CDR1 and CDR2 (germline): LGHNA, YSLEER.

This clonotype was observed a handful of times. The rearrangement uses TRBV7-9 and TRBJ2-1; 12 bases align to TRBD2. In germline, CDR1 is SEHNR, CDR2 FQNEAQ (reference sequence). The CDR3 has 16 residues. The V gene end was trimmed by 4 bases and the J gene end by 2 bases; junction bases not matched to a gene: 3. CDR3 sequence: CASSSTSGSAYNEQFF. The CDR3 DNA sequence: TGTGCCAGCAGCTCGACTAGCGGGAGTGCCTACAATGAGCAGTTCTTC.